What follows are 23 T cell receptor beta chains derived from one specimen sequenced in a study of regulatory T cells in long-lasting Graves disease. Investigators prepared the TCR beta libraries by applying iRepertoire HTBI primers and Arm-PCR of CDR3 regions. From the multiplex PCR reads, TCRdb called clonotypes with MiXCR, one entry per CDR3 protein. The table has 400,000 to 500,000 distinct CDR3 sequences, about 22% seen once. Time point here: persistent/refractory GD, antithyroid drugs over 5 years with positive TRAb. PBMCs were the source of the RNA used for TCR sequencing. The specimen was peripheral blood mononuclear cells (PBMCs), collected when the disease was refractory, from a patient treated with antithyroid drugs. These receptors came from a female donor with Graves disease.

This clonotype was recorded at least ten times. The rearrangement joins TRBV20-1 to TRBJ1-2; 7 positions match TRBD1. The germline V gene encodes CDR1 DFQATT and CDR2 SNEGSKA (reference sequence). Trimming removed 3 bases from V and 5 bases from J; junction bases left unmatched: 6. The CDR3 covers 13 residues. The CDR3 loop reads CSASPRGRYGYTF. In DNA form, the CDR3 reads TGCAGTGCTAGTCCCAGGGGGAGGTATGGCTACACCTTC.

The table lists this clonotype with a count of one. Just one base apart from a much larger clone, this may be a read error. The rearrangement links TRBV7-7 to TRBJ2-1; 7 bases agree with TRBD2. The CDR3 runs 15 residues. CDR1 and CDR2 (germline): SSHAT, FNYEAQ (reference sequence). In nucleotides, the CDR3 is TGTGCTAGCAGCTTGGGCGGGGGATTTCAAGAGACCCAGTTCTTC. It yields the protein CASSLGGGFQETQFF.

This clonotype was seen more than once but under ten times. J is TRBJ2-2 and V is TRBV24-1, with TRBD1 identical over 9 bases. This CDR3 is 16 amino acids long. The V gene end was trimmed by 4 bases and the J gene end by 3 bases; junction bases not matched to a gene: 5. Germline-derived CDR1 and CDR2 are KGHDR and SFDVKD. DNA of the CDR3: TGTGCCACCAGTGACCGGACAGGGGTGGACACCGGGGAGCTGTTTTTT. This sequence encodes CATSDRTGVDTGELFF.

With regard to this clonotype: This could be a read error, since a much larger clone is one nucleotide away. The genes are TRBV12-3 or TRBV12-4 and TRBJ1-5, with unresolved D. The CDR3 totals 15 residues. The CDR3 DNA follows: TGTGCCAGCAGTCCTGCATGGGGAAGCAATCGGCCCCAGCATTTT. Translating it yields CASSPAWGSNRPQHF.

This clonotype was recorded at least ten times. The chain couples TRBV2 to TRBJ2-5, with D perhaps matching TRBD1 or TRBD2 (5 bases each). Trimming stripped 5 bases from V and 5 bases from J, with 15 bases between. The CDR3 runs to 14 residues. Germline CDR1 SNHLY, CDR2 FYNNEI. CDR3 bases: TGTGCCAGCAGTACCTCGAGAGGGGACGAGACCCAGTACTTC. Its translation: CASSTSRGDETQYF.

The V gene is TRBV2, the J gene TRBJ2-3; TRBD2 agrees at 7 bases. Germline CDR1 is SNHLY and CDR2 is FYNNEI. V dropped 0 bases and J dropped 3; count of bases not matched to a gene: 0. The CDR3 has 14 residues. In DNA, the CDR3 is TGTGCCAGCAGTGAAGCTAGCGGGACAGATACGCAGTATTTT. Translated, it gives CASSEASGTDTQYF.

This clonotype was picked up a small number of times. V is TRBV25-1 and J is TRBJ1-1; tentatively, D is TRBD1 (5 bases). The CDR3 length is 19 residues. CDR1 and CDR2 (germline): MGHDK, SYGVNS. The V end lost 1 base, the J end lost 1 base, and 22 bases lay between the germline ends. The CDR3: CASSEWPRRGRPPNTEAFF. The CDR3 region has the DNA TGTGCCAGCAGTGAATGGCCCCGGAGGGGAAGGCCGCCGAACACTGAAGCTTTCTTT.

This chain links TRBV3-1 with TRBJ1-2, with D maybe TRBD1 (6 bases). This CDR3 spans 15 amino acids. Germline values: CDR1 LGHDT, CDR2 YNNKEL (reference sequence). The V and J ends lost 1 base and 6 bases respectively, with 15 bases between them. CDR3 in DNA: TGTGCCAGCAGCCAAGTACAGGGCTTAAACCATGGCTACACCTTC. It translates to CASSQVQGLNHGYTF.

The chain joins TRBV5-1 to TRBJ2-7; 8 nucleotides line up with TRBD1. Germline V gene lookup returns CDR1 SGHRS and CDR2 YFSETQ. This CDR3 comprises 17 residues. The V segment lost 2 bases and the J segment 6 bases; nucleotides outside the gene matches: 16. CDR3 DNA: TGCGCCAGCAGCTTCATTCCTTCCGGGACAGGAACTAGCGAGCAGTACTTC. This translates into CASSFIPSGTGTSEQYF.

The chain combines TRBV27 with TRBJ1-1, with a weak D call TRBD1 (6 bases). The germline V gene encodes CDR1 MNHEY and CDR2 SMNVEV (reference sequence). Trimming took 6 bases from V and 11 from J, leaving 19 bases between them. CDR3 length equals 13 residues. The CDR3 DNA sequence: TGTGCCAGCAGAAAAATCCAGGGGCCCGTGGCTTTCTTT. Translating gives CASRKIQGPVAFF.

This clonotype showed up many times. The chain employs TRBV7-2 and TRBJ1-1, with D hard to call. Deletions cut 3 bases from V and 1 base from J, with 9 bases between. The CDR3 loop spans 14 amino acids. Germline lookup yields CDR1 SGHTA and CDR2 FQGNSA. In DNA, the CDR3 is TGTGCCAGCAGCTTCCGCAAAGGGAACACTGAAGCTTTCTTT. Translating it yields CASSFRKGNTEAFF. Complete variable domain (other parts from reference TRBV7-2 and TRBJ1-1): GAGVSQSPSNKVTEKGKDVELRCDPISGHTALYWYRQSLGQGLEFLIYFQGNSAPDKSGLPSDRFSAERTGGSVSTLTIQRTQQEDSAVYLCASSFRKGNTEAFFGQGTRLTVV.

In this sample, this clonotype turned up many times. The chain joins TRBV2 to TRBJ1-4, with D possibly matching TRBD1 (6 bases). The CDR3 runs 11 residues. Germline V CDR1 and CDR2: SNHLY, FYNNEI. The germline V and J ends were trimmed by 6 bases and 17 bases, with 16 bases remaining between them. DNA of the CDR3: TGTGCCAGCAGGGCAGACAGGAGGTCCTTTTTT. As protein: CASRADRRSFF.

A note on this clonotype: Because it lacks the conserved phenylalanine or tryptophan at the end, this CDR3 is likely a read error. J is TRBJ2-2 and V is TRBV29-1, with a weak D call TRBD1 (5 bases). Germline CDR1 is SQVTM and CDR2 is ANQGSEA. The V and J ends lost 0 bases and 6 bases respectively, with 17 bases between them. This CDR3 region has 16 residues. The chain's CDR3 is CSVEDPRSGQAGELFL. CDR3 DNA: TGCAGCGTTGAAGACCCCCGGTCAGGGCAAGCCGGGGAGCTGTTTCTT.

The V and J genes are TRBV4-1 and TRBJ1-1; 8 bases match TRBD1. Trimming cost V 8 bases and J 1 base; bases outside gene matches: 3. This CDR3 has 13 amino acids. CDR1 and CDR2 from the germline V gene are MGHRA and YSYEKL. The CDR3 reads CASVGQGNTEAFF. CDR3 DNA: TGCGCCAGCGTCGGACAGGGGAACACTGAAGCTTTCTTT.

By share of the sample, this clonotype is medium-sized. The chain couples TRBV7-2 to TRBJ2-1, with a possible D match to TRBD2 (5 bases). CDR1 SGHTA and CDR2 FQGNSA come from the germline V gene. This CDR3 has 14 amino acids. Trimming shortened V by 4 bases and J by 4 bases, and 11 bases separated the two germline ends. CDR3 nucleotide sequence: TGTGCCAGCAGCTCGGACTCCGGATACAATGAGCAGTTCTTC. The encoded protein is CASSSDSGYNEQFF. Full variable domain (outside the CDR3, taken from reference TRBV7-2 and TRBJ2-1): GAGVSQSPSNKVTEKGKDVELRCDPISGHTALYWYRQSLGQGLEFLIYFQGNSAPDKSGLPSDRFSAERTGGSVSTLTIQRTQQEDSAVYLCASSSDSGYNEQFFGPGTRLTVL.

This chain links TRBV2 with TRBJ2-2; D perhaps matches TRBD1 (5 bases). Germline assignment: CDR1 SNHLY and CDR2 FYNNEI. V lost 3 bases and J 7 bases, leaving 15 bases between the germline ends. The CDR3 covers 15 residues. CDR3 in DNA: TGTGCCAGCAGTGAGTCTCCAGGGCTTGACGGGGAGCTGTTTTTT. It specifies CASSESPGLDGELFF.

This clonotype was seen a handful of times. The CDR3 reads CSVTGQGARDTQYF. Here the CDR3 DNA reads TGCAGCGTTACCGGACAGGGGGCGCGAGATACGCAGTATTTT. The chain employs TRBV29-1 and TRBJ2-3, with 11 bases lining up with TRBD1. Germline CDR1 SQVTM, CDR2 ANQGSEA. With V trimmed by 5 bases and J by 5 bases, 6 bases remained unmatched. This CDR3 has 14 residues.

The genes are TRBV27 and TRBJ2-3, with 7 bases fitting TRBD1. The CDR3 covers 16 residues. Germline V CDR1 and CDR2: MNHEY, SMNVEV (reference sequence). The V and J ends lost 5 bases and 0 bases, in that order; junction bases with no gene match: 8. CDR3: CASSAMGTESTDTQYF. In DNA, the CDR3 is TGTGCCAGCAGTGCGATGGGGACAGAAAGCACAGATACGCAGTATTTT.

Concerning this clonotype itself: This may be a read error, as it is one base from a much larger clone. The CDR3 does not close with the conserved phenylalanine or tryptophan, likely indicating a read error. The chain joins TRBV2 to TRBJ1-5; tentatively, D is TRBD1 (5 bases). Germline V gene data show CDR1 as SNHLY and CDR2 as FYNNEI. CDR3 length: 12 residues. V lost 5 bases to trimming and J lost 8 bases, with 10 bases between them. CDR3 amino acids: CASSSLGEPQHL. Written as DNA, the CDR3 is TGTGCCAGCAGTTCTCTGGGGGAGCCCCAGCATCTT.

As for this clonotype: A far larger clone is a single base away, which makes a read error likely. The rearrangement uses TRBV7-2 and TRBJ1-1, with D unresolved. The CDR3 is made up of 11 amino acids. Trimming took 2 bases from V and 6 from J, leaving 4 bases between them. Germline assignment: CDR1 SGHTA and CDR2 FQGNSA. The CDR3 is CASSLNAEAFF. The CDR3 coding sequence is TGTGCCAGCAGCTTAAACGCTGAAGCTTTCTTT.

This chain joins TRBV2 and TRBJ1-1, with D unresolved. This CDR3 has 14 amino acids. The germline V gene has CDR1 SNHLY and CDR2 FYNNEI. Deletions cut 5 bases from V and 3 bases from J, with 13 bases between. In DNA form, the CDR3 reads TGTGCCAGCAGTAGACCTGGGTGGGACACTGAAGCTTTCTTT. As protein: CASSRPGWDTEAFF.

Comments on this clonotype: Possible read error: a much larger clone is one base away. This CDR3 is missing its conserved last phenylalanine or tryptophan, likely due to a read error. This rearrangement joins TRBV6-5 to TRBJ1-5; no firm D call. This CDR3 has 13 residues. CDR1 is MNHEY and CDR2 is SVGAGI in the germline V gene. V was shortened by 3 bases and J by 7 bases, with 10 bases between the two germline ends. CDR3 residues: CASSYSGEQPQHL. The CDR3 DNA is TGTGCCAGCAGTTATTCCGGGGAACAGCCCCAGCATCTT.

The gene calls are TRBV9 and TRBJ1-5; 8 bases agree with TRBD1. The CDR3 sequence is 15 residues long. With 6 bases clipped from V and 0 bases from J, the junction kept 5 bases outside the gene matches. In germline, CDR1 is SGDLS, CDR2 YYNGEE. This CDR3 reads CASTATGASNQPQHF. In nucleotides, the CDR3 is TGTGCCAGCACCGCGACAGGGGCTAGCAATCAGCCCCAGCATTTT.